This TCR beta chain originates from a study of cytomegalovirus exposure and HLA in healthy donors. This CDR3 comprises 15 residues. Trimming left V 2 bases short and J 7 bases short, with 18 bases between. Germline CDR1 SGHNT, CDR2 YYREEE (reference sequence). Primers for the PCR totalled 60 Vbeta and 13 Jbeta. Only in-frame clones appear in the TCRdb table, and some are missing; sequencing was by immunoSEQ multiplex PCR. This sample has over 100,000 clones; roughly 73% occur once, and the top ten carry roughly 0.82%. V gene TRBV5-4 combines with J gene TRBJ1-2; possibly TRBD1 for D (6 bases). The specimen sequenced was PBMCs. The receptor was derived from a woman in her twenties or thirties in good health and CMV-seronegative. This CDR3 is CASSFWGGGDFGYTF. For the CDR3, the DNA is TGTGCCAGCAGCTTTTGGGGAGGGGGGGACTTTGGCTACACCTTC.